Listed below are T cell receptor beta chains from one sample, sequenced in a study of identical twins. TCRdb re-called the 5' RACE reads with MiXCR, one entry per CDR3 protein. Counted here are 550,000 to 800,000 distinct CDR3 sequences, 7.1% occurring once; the ten biggest clones make up 1.6%. This sample was shared with a second study, whose subject was yellow fever vaccine responses in identical twins.

Source material: PBMCs. These receptors were taken from a woman younger than 30 in good health. Both conserved end residues are part of each CDR3. A D gene is named only where the DNA matches it firmly. Clone size is given for some rows only: seen once, a few or many times, or a class if the clone is expanded.

CDR3 protein	CDR3 DNA	V gene	J gene	clone size	D gene
CASSVTSVNNEQFF	TGCGCCAGCAGCGTTACTAGCGTAAACAATGAGCAGTTCTTC	TRBV5-1	TRBJ2-1	few	TRBD2
CASSLALATLEQFF	TGTGCCAGCAGCTTGGCCCTGGCTACCCTGGAGCAGTTCTTC	TRBV5-6	TRBJ2-1	few	-
CASSPPDRANTGELFF	TGCGCCAGCAGCCCACCGGACAGGGCTAACACCGGGGAGCTGTTTTTT	TRBV5-1	TRBJ2-2	-	TRBD1
CASSLGRETQYF	TGTGCCAGCAGCTTGGGGAGAGAGACCCAGTACTTC	TRBV12-3/TRBV12-4	TRBJ2-5	many	-
CAISESRGQGGEAFF	TGTGCCATCAGTGAGTCTCGAGGCCAGGGGGGTGAAGCTTTCTTT	TRBV10-3	TRBJ1-1	-	TRBD1
CASREDRFGNQPQHF	TGTGCCAGCAGGGAAGACAGGTTTGGCAATCAGCCCCAGCATTTT	TRBV2	TRBJ1-5	-	-
CASRTGAVSYNEQFF	TGTGCCAGCAGAACCGGGGCGGTTTCCTACAATGAGCAGTTCTTC	TRBV6-1	TRBJ2-1	many	-
CAISESFLVAGQETQYF	TGTGCCATCAGTGAGTCGTTCCTAGTCGCAGGCCAAGAGACCCAGTACTTC	TRBV10-3	TRBJ2-5	few	-
CASSQDGTGTDTQYF	TGCGCCAGCAGCCAAGATGGGACAGGCACAGATACGCAGTATTTT	TRBV4-1	TRBJ2-3	many	TRBD1
CASSYLRTGGETQYF	TGTGCCAGCAGTTACCTGCGGACAGGGGGGGAGACCCAGTACTTC	TRBV6-5	TRBJ2-5	many	TRBD1
CASRNLPGPPGDTQYF	TGTGCCAGCAGGAATCTACCGGGACCCCCGGGAGATACGCAGTATTTT	TRBV12-3/TRBV12-4	TRBJ2-3	-	-
CASSWDRSNTGELFF	TGTGCCAGCAGTTGGGACAGATCGAACACCGGGGAGCTGTTTTTT	TRBV12-3/TRBV12-4	TRBJ2-2	many	TRBD1
CAISASDSLYGYTF	TGTGCCATCAGTGCGTCGGACAGCCTCTATGGCTACACCTTC	TRBV10-3	TRBJ1-2	-	-
CASSRGLAAYEQYF	TGTGCCAGCAGCAGGGGACTCGCCGCCTACGAGCAGTACTTC	TRBV7-9	TRBJ2-7	-	-